The 20 T cell receptor beta chains listed next were all sequenced from one sample in a study of Tregs in tolerant kidney transplant recipients. Data came from immunoSEQ multiplex PCR; TCRdb stores just in-frame clones and leaves some out. The profile covers about 21,000 clones, with approximately 81% appearing a single time and around 25% taken by the ten largest. Mixed chimerism was transient after nonmyeloablative marrow transplants from related graft donors. The source material was CD8+ T cells from blood (PBMCs), sampled 6 months after the transplant. Receptor source: a human patient who received a combined kidney and bone marrow transplant. Some T cells may be supplied by the graft donor.

The chain combines TRBV28 with TRBJ2-7, with D possibly TRBD2 on 5 matching bases. V was pared by 7 bases and J by 0 bases, with 10 bases between. The CDR3 runs 13 residues. The germline gives CDR1 MDHEN, CDR2 SYDVKM. CDR3 in DNA: TGTGCCAGCAAGGGAGCGTCCTCCTACGAGCAGTACTTC. It is translated as CASKGASSYEQYF.

The V call is TRBV2, the J call TRBJ2-3; 9 nucleotides align to TRBD2. The trim removed 8 bases at V and 6 bases at J, leaving 15 bases unmatched. Germline lookup yields CDR1 SNHLY and CDR2 FYNNEI. The CDR3 spans 16 residues. The CDR3 DNA follows: TGTGCCAGCTGTCCCGGGACTAGCTGGCACTATGATACGCAGTATTTT. Its translation: CASCPGTSWHYDTQYF.

This clone was seen a single time. The chain couples TRBV5-1 to TRBJ2-1, with 7 nucleotides matching TRBD2. Germline CDR1 and CDR2: SGHRS and YFSETQ. After removal of 2 bases from V and 3 bases from J, the junction contained 8 bases not matched to a gene. This CDR3 contains 16 residues. CDR3 DNA: TGCGCCAGCAGCTTCGTTTCGAGCGGGGTCTACAATGAGCAGTTCTTC. Its protein is CASSFVSSGVYNEQFF.

This clone was seen a handful of times. The chain joins TRBV4-2 to TRBJ2-7; weak D call: TRBD2 (6 bases). This CDR3 is built from 15 residues. Trimming pared 8 bases from V and 0 bases from J, leaving 17 bases between. Looked up from germline, CDR1 is LGHNA and CDR2 is YNFKEQ. CDR3 nucleotides: TGTGCCAGCGGACGGGACTCGGAGGGCTCCTACGAGCAGTACTTC. It yields the protein CASGRDSEGSYEQYF.

The chain combines TRBV7-2 with TRBJ2-7; possibly TRBD2 for D (5 bases). Per the germline V gene, CDR1 is SGHTA and CDR2 is FQGNSA. V lost 1 base, J lost 0 bases, and 10 bases lay in between. CDR3 size: 15 residues. The CDR3 bases are TGTGCCAGCAGCTTAGGGTTGGGGAGCTCCTACGAGCAGTACTTC. Translated, it gives CASSLGLGSSYEQYF.

This rearrangement joins TRBV2 to TRBJ2-1, with D uncertain. Trimming removed 7 bases at V and 2 bases at J, with 9 bases between. The CDR3 has 13 residues. CDR1 is SNHLY and CDR2 is FYNNEI in the germline V gene. The CDR3, as DNA: TGTGCCAGCAAGCTCTACCCCTACAATGAGCAGTTCTTC. It encodes CASKLYPYNEQFF.

This clone was observed a single time. The chain has TRBV5-1 and TRBJ2-7, with D possibly TRBD2 on 6 matching bases. The germline V gene encodes CDR1 SGHRS and CDR2 YFSETQ. V dropped 0 bases and J dropped 3 bases, with 13 bases sitting between them. The CDR3 runs to 15 residues. The CDR3 DNA reads TGCGCCAGCAGCTTGGCGATAGCCGGGAGCTACGAGCAGTACTTC. This gives the protein CASSLAIAGSYEQYF.

The chain carries TRBV6-5 and TRBJ2-1, with 9 bases matching TRBD2. J was trimmed by 7 bases and V by 4 bases; bases with no gene match: 5. Germline CDR1 is MNHEY and CDR2 is SVGAGI. This CDR3 contains 14 residues. CDR3 nucleotide sequence: TGTGCCAGCAGTTCCCTAGCGGGGCTTAATGAGCAGTTCTTC. Protein: CASSSLAGLNEQFF.

This sequence joins TRBV7-6 and TRBJ2-2, with 14 positions matching TRBD2. Germline values: CDR1 SGHVS, CDR2 FNYEAQ. The V gene end was trimmed by 4 bases and the J gene end by 2 bases; junction bases not matched to a gene: 3. CDR3 size: 17 residues. This CDR3 reads CASSSGTSGSNTGELFF. The CDR3 nucleotides read TGTGCCAGCAGCTCAGGGACTAGCGGGAGTAACACCGGGGAGCTGTTTTTT.

This sequence joins TRBV19 and TRBJ2-2, with TRBD1 as a possible D gene (5 bases). Trimming took 10 bases from V and 3 from J, leaving 12 bases between them. CDR3 length: 13 amino acids. Germline CDR1 LNHDA, CDR2 SQIVND (reference sequence). The DNA of the CDR3 is TGTGCCATTAGACAGACCGACACCGGGGAGCTGTTTTTT. It translates to CAIRQTDTGELFF.

This chain connects TRBV9 to TRBJ2-7; D not resolved. This CDR3 is 14 amino acids long. Trimming removed 0 bases at V and 2 bases at J, with 9 bases between. CDR1 and CDR2 (germline): SGDLS, YYNGEE. CDR3 in amino acids: CASSVEEPPYEQYF. DNA of the CDR3: TGTGCCAGCAGCGTAGAAGAGCCACCCTACGAGCAGTACTTC.

The V gene is TRBV14, the J gene TRBJ2-1; D possibly corresponds to TRBD2 (6 bases). V was cut by 6 bases and J by 8 bases, with 8 bases left in between. Germline V gene data show CDR1 as SGHDN and CDR2 as FVKESK. This CDR3 is 11 amino acids long. The CDR3 DNA sequence: TGTGCCAGCAGTAGCGGCCATGAGCAGTTCTTC. As protein: CASSSGHEQFF.

This chain connects TRBV5-6 to TRBJ1-2; 8 positions agree with TRBD1. The CDR3 has 16 amino acids. Looked up from germline, CDR1 is SGHDT and CDR2 is YYEEEE. Losses at the gene ends were 3 bases for V and 6 bases for J; bases not matched to a gene: 13. CDR3 bases: TGTGCCAGCAGCTACCTCGGACAGGGTCTGGGTAATGGCTACACCTTC. Translating it yields CASSYLGQGLGNGYTF.

This clone turned up a few times. The CDR3 region is CASSRGLADNEQFF. The CDR3 region has the DNA TGCGCCAGCAGCCGCGGACTAGCGGACAATGAGCAGTTCTTC. The chain has TRBV4-1 and TRBJ2-1; 10 positions agree with TRBD2. Per the germline V gene, CDR1 is MGHRA and CDR2 is YSYEKL. With V trimmed by 4 bases and J by 5 bases, 2 bases remained unmatched. The CDR3 consists of 14 residues.

The V gene is TRBV11-2, the J gene TRBJ2-2; 7 bases are a match to TRBD2. Trimming took 6 bases from V and 4 from J; bases not matched to a gene: 5. Germline V CDR1 and CDR2: SGHAT, FQNNGV. CDR3 length equals 14 residues. The CDR3, as DNA: TGTGCCAGCAGGAGGGACTACACCACCGGGGAGCTGTTTTTT. Translation gives CASRRDYTTGELFF.

The chain carries TRBV7-6 and TRBJ2-7, with a weak D call TRBD2 (5 bases). V was clipped by 2 bases and J by 3 bases, with 11 bases between them. Germline CDR1 and CDR2: SGHVS and FNYEAQ. This CDR3 contains 14 residues. In DNA, the CDR3 is TGTGCCAGCAGCTTAAGGGCTAGCTTCTACGAGCAGTACTTC. Its protein is CASSLRASFYEQYF.

The J gene is TRBJ2-1, the V gene TRBV5-4; TRBD1 matches at 8 bases. CDR3 length: 15 residues. After removal of 5 bases from V and 8 bases from J, the junction contained 12 bases not matched to a gene. CDR1 is SGHNT, CDR2 YYREEE, per germline (reference sequence). In nucleotides, the CDR3 is TGTGCCAGCAGTCCTGGCAGGGGGCCAGGGTATGAGCAGTTCTTC. Protein: CASSPGRGPGYEQFF. The full variable domain, in which reference TRBV5-4 and TRBJ2-1 provide the parts outside the CDR3, is ETGVTQSPTHLIKTRGQQVTLRCSSQSGHNTVSWYQQALGQGPQFIFQYYREEENGRGNFPPRFSGLQFPNYSSELNVNALELDDSALYLCASSPGRGPGYEQFFGPGTRLTVL.

A note on this clone: The CDR3 ends on some other residue instead of the conserved phenylalanine or tryptophan, so this is likely a read error. This chain links TRBV9 with TRBJ1-6; 8 nucleotides align to TRBD1. CDR3 length equals 14 residues. CDR1 is SGDLS and CDR2 is YYNGEE in the germline V gene. The junction had 3 bases not matched to a gene; V was cut back by 2 bases and J by 8 bases. CDR3 region: CASSVTGADSPLHL. The CDR3 DNA is TGTGCCAGCAGCGTGACAGGGGCTGATTCACCCCTCCACCTT.

The chain carries TRBV2 and TRBJ2-7; D is possibly TRBD1 (6 bases). The CDR3 runs 14 residues. Germline CDR1 and CDR2: SNHLY and FYNNEI. Between the trimmed V and J ends, which lost 8 bases and 2 bases, there was a span of 16 bases. CDR3: CASVGAGDPYEQYF. CDR3 in DNA: TGTGCCAGCGTTGGTGCAGGGGATCCCTACGAGCAGTACTTC.

The chain links TRBV9 to TRBJ2-1, with 7 bases fitting TRBD1. The V segment lost 3 bases and the J segment 3 bases; nucleotides outside the gene matches: 12. The CDR3 length is 17 residues. Germline V lookup: CDR1 SGDLS, CDR2 YYNGEE. The CDR3 region has the DNA TGTGCCAGCAGCGGACCGTTGTGGGACAGAGACTACAATGAGCAGTTCTTC. It specifies CASSGPLWDRDYNEQFF.